One sample yielded the 18 T cell receptor beta chains listed below, sequenced in a study of shared clonotypes between healthy human individuals. Clones were read by immunoSEQ multiplex PCR, and TCRdb kept only the in-frame ones, dropping some. The repertoire holds millions of clones, with 85% to 95% as singletons. Sequencing used naive CD4+ T cells from PBMCs. Subset reported: CD45RA+ positively selected. All receptors derive from a young man in good health. Some clones in this sample may be carry-over from other donors' samples.

CDR3 sequence: CASSIARDIGEQYF. In nucleotides, the CDR3 is TGTGCCAGTAGTATAGCCAGGGATATTGGCGAGCAGTACTTC. This chain uses TRBV19 with TRBJ2-7, with D tentatively TRBD1 (5 bases). CDR3 length: 14 residues. The germline V gene encodes CDR1 LNHDA and CDR2 SQIVND (reference sequence). Trimming shortened V by 1 base and J by 6 bases, and 13 bases separated the two germline ends.

The CDR3 DNA follows: TGTGCCAGCAGCCAGACAGGGGTCGAGGAGACCCAGTACTTC. This encodes CASSQTGVEETQYF. This chain joins TRBV7-2 and TRBJ2-5; 8 bases agree with TRBD1. With 5 bases clipped from V and 5 bases from J, the junction kept 7 bases outside the gene matches. Germline values: CDR1 SGHTA, CDR2 FQGNSA. The CDR3 is 14 residues long.

The rearrangement joins TRBV6-6 to TRBJ2-7; D gene unclear. CDR1 and CDR2 (germline): MNHNY, SVGAGI (reference sequence). Trimming removed 4 bases from V and 1 base from J, with 11 bases in between. The CDR3 extends over 14 amino acids. The CDR3 sequence: CASSSEFLSYEQYF. Here the CDR3 DNA reads TGTGCCAGCAGTTCCGAGTTCCTTTCCTACGAGCAGTACTTC.

The rearrangement joins TRBV18 to TRBJ2-6; D gene ambiguous. V lost 2 bases and J 2 bases, leaving 13 bases between the germline ends. The CDR3 runs 17 residues. The germline CDR1 and CDR2 sequences are KGHSH and LQKENI. CDR3 nucleotide sequence: TGTGCCAGCTCACCAGTCTCAGCGCGCACTGGGGCCAACGTCCTGACTTTC. It specifies CASSPVSARTGANVLTF.

V gene TRBV18 combines with J gene TRBJ2-2; 9 bases map to TRBD2. Germline-derived CDR1 and CDR2 are KGHSH and LQKENI. CDR3 length: 19 residues. Trimming removed 2 bases from V and 2 bases from J; junction bases left unmatched: 12. CDR3 nucleotide sequence: TGTGCCAGCTCACCATTAAGCCTAGCGGGAAATGGAAACACCGGGGAGCTGTTTTTT. Protein product: CASSPLSLAGNGNTGELFF.

V and J are TRBV2 and TRBJ2-7; TRBD2 is a possible D gene (6 bases). Germline V gives CDR1 SNHLY, CDR2 FYNNEI. The CDR3 has 13 amino acids. Deletions cut 6 bases from V and 5 bases from J, with 14 bases between. DNA for the CDR3: TGTGCCAGCAGGATGGGGGGAGCCAACGAGCAGTACTTC. This gives the protein CASRMGGANEQYF.

The chain joins TRBV7-9 to TRBJ2-3; D not certain. V lost 5 bases and J lost 3, with 3 bases in between. From germline, CDR1 is SEHNR and CDR2 FQNEAQ (reference sequence). CDR3 size: 11 residues. The CDR3 region has the DNA TGTGCCAGCAGCATGACAGATACGCAGTATTTT. Translation gives CASSMTDTQYF.

This chain joins TRBV4-1 and TRBJ2-5; D may correspond to TRBD1 or TRBD2 (5 bases each). Germline CDR1 MGHRA, CDR2 YSYEKL. V dropped 2 bases and J dropped 2 bases, with 9 bases sitting between them. This CDR3 has 14 amino acids. The CDR3 sequence: CASSQPGRQETQYF. DNA of the CDR3: TGCGCCAGCAGCCAACCGGGACGGCAAGAGACCCAGTACTTC.

This chain joins TRBV27 and TRBJ2-1; D is possibly TRBD1 (6 bases). Germline lookup yields CDR1 MNHEY and CDR2 SMNVEV (reference sequence). Trimming removed 4 bases at V and 5 bases at J, with 21 bases between. The CDR3 runs 17 residues. CDR3 in amino acids: CASSSSVLRQGNNEQFF. In DNA form, the CDR3 reads TGTGCCAGCAGTTCCTCCGTCCTTCGGCAGGGGAACAATGAGCAGTTCTTC.

The V call is TRBV18, the J call TRBJ1-3; D ambiguous. Germline values: CDR1 KGHSH, CDR2 LQKENI. This CDR3 is 15 amino acids long. V dropped 2 bases and J dropped 0 bases, with 8 bases sitting between them. CDR3: CASSPGGISGNTIYF. CDR3 DNA sequence: TGTGCCAGCTCACCAGGAGGAATCTCTGGAAACACCATATATTTT.

The rearrangement joins TRBV5-6 to TRBJ1-1; no clear D. Germline CDR1 reads SGHDT; CDR2 reads YYEEEE. The CDR3 contains 13 residues. V gave up 2 bases and J gave up 4 bases, with 9 bases separating them. In nucleotides, the CDR3 is TGTGCCAGCAGCTTCGCAAGGACCACTGAAGCTTTCTTT. Its translation: CASSFARTTEAFF.

The chain carries TRBV27 and TRBJ2-3; a weak D match, TRBD1 (6 bases). This CDR3 has 16 amino acids. V was cut by 3 bases and J by 3 bases, with 16 bases left in between. Per germline, CDR1 MNHEY and CDR2 SMNVEV (reference sequence). The CDR3 reads CASSFRGYRVTDTQYF. In nucleotides, the CDR3 is TGTGCCAGCAGTTTTCGGGGATACAGGGTTACAGATACGCAGTATTTT.

The chain is built from TRBV4-2 and TRBJ1-2; perhaps TRBD1 as D (6 bases). This CDR3 has 13 amino acids. Between the trimmed V and J ends, which lost 0 bases and 6 bases, there was a span of 8 bases. Germline V gives CDR1 LGHNA, CDR2 YNFKEQ. This CDR3 is CASSQEGGDGYTF. CDR3 nucleotide sequence: TGTGCCAGCAGCCAAGAGGGGGGCGATGGCTACACCTTC.

This clone was seen only once. The chain employs TRBV28 and TRBJ1-3, with D unclear. V lost 7 bases, J lost 0 bases, and 13 bases lay in between. CDR1 and CDR2 (germline): MDHEN, SYDVKM. The CDR3 runs 15 residues. CDR3: CASTLPVSSGNTIYF. CDR3 in DNA: TGTGCCAGCACCCTACCAGTCAGCTCTGGAAACACCATATATTTT.

V is TRBV7-9 and J is TRBJ1-2; 7 nucleotides align to TRBD1. Germline CDR1 reads SEHNR; CDR2 reads FQNEAQ (reference sequence). The CDR3 is 14 amino acids. V shed 3 bases, J shed 2 bases, and the junction held 3 bases outside the gene matches. This chain's CDR3 is CASSFGQVNYGYTF. The DNA of the CDR3 is TGTGCCAGCAGCTTTGGACAGGTGAACTATGGCTACACCTTC. Full variable domain (outside the CDR3, taken from reference TRBV7-9 and TRBJ1-2): DTGVSQNPRHKITKRGQNVTFRCDPISEHNRLYWYRQTLGQGPEFLTYFQNEAQLEKSRLLSDRFSAERPKGSFSTLEIQRTEQGDSAMYLCASSFGQVNYGYTFGSGTRLTVV.

This chain joins TRBV11-1 and TRBJ2-2; perhaps TRBD2 as D (7 bases). V was pared by 4 bases and J by 4 bases, with 13 bases between. CDR3 length: 15 residues. From germline, CDR1 is SGHAT and CDR2 FQDESV (reference sequence). CDR3: CASSYVGGLTGELFF. CDR3 bases: TGTGCCAGCAGCTACGTGGGGGGGCTCACCGGGGAGCTGTTTTTT.

The chain carries TRBV5-1 and TRBJ1-1; D ambiguous. Germline CDR1 reads SGHRS; CDR2 reads YFSETQ. V dropped 2 bases and J dropped 4 bases, with 18 bases sitting between them. This CDR3 is built from 16 residues. This CDR3 reads CASSFGRKSLGTEAFF. CDR3 sequence (DNA): TGCGCCAGCAGCTTCGGACGGAAAAGTTTGGGCACTGAAGCTTTCTTT.

The sample holds one count of this clone. The chain is built from TRBV5-1 and TRBJ2-5; no firm D call. Germline lookup yields CDR1 SGHRS and CDR2 YFSETQ. There are 12 residues in the CDR3. Between the trimmed V and J ends, which lost 4 bases and 5 bases, there was a span of 9 bases. The CDR3 nucleotides are TGCGCCAGCAGCGCTGGGTGGGAGACCCAGTACTTC. Its translation: CASSAGWETQYF.